These T cell receptor beta chains were read from a single sample in a study of radiotherapy plus CTLA-4 blockade in lung cancer. TCRdb keeps only in-frame clones here, not all; method: immunoSEQ multiplex PCR. This sample has approximately 80,000 clones, with over 65% found just once. The sample consisted of peripheral blood, taken from a patient treated with radiotherapy plus ipilimumab. These receptors were taken from a human donor with non-small cell lung cancer whose response to radiotherapy plus ipilimumab could not be evaluated. Each CDR3 is given with its conserved first and last residue. Fields, in order: J gene, CDR3 length, V gene, CDR3 protein.

j_call: TRBJ1-1; cdr3_length: 15; v_call: TRBV6-6; cdr3_aa: CASSPLKGGETEAFF
j_call: TRBJ1-2; cdr3_length: 15; v_call: TRBV12-5; cdr3_aa: CASGFNGQGALGYTF
j_call: TRBJ2-3; cdr3_length: 16; v_call: TRBV7-3; cdr3_aa: CASSLNGGGGTDTQYF
j_call: TRBJ2-7; cdr3_length: 14; v_call: TRBV28; cdr3_aa: CASSLGRLGYEQYF
j_call: TRBJ2-7; cdr3_length: 13; v_call: TRBV5-1; cdr3_aa: CASSPEGSYEQYF
j_call: TRBJ2-7; cdr3_length: 13; v_call: TRBV2; cdr3_aa: CASSDTQAYEQYF
j_call: TRBJ2-3; cdr3_length: 15; v_call: TRBV7-3; cdr3_aa: CASSPRGGGTDTQYF
j_call: TRBJ1-5; cdr3_length: 15; v_call: TRBV28; cdr3_aa: CASSFRDRDNQPQHF
j_call: TRBJ1-5; cdr3_length: 14; v_call: TRBV29-1; cdr3_aa: CSPIGGRGGEPQHF
j_call: TRBJ2-1; cdr3_length: 13; v_call: TRBV19; cdr3_aa: CASTSLEGGEQFF
j_call: TRBJ2-2; cdr3_length: 13; v_call: TRBV10-3; cdr3_aa: CATRQANTGELFF
j_call: TRBJ1-2; cdr3_length: 14; v_call: TRBV2; cdr3_aa: CASSGQGSWYGYTF
j_call: TRBJ2-2; cdr3_length: 13; v_call: TRBV2; cdr3_aa: CAQGQGETGELFF
j_call: NA; cdr3_length: 12; v_call: TRBV5-6; cdr3_aa: CASSLMGYEQYF
j_call: TRBJ1-1; cdr3_length: 15; v_call: TRBV5-1; cdr3_aa: CASSTYTGTGFEAFF
j_call: TRBJ2-1; cdr3_length: 15; v_call: TRBV5-4; cdr3_aa: CASSLDSGSRDEQFF
j_call: TRBJ1-5; cdr3_length: 15; v_call: TRBV7-2; cdr3_aa: CASSPRGFGNQPQHF